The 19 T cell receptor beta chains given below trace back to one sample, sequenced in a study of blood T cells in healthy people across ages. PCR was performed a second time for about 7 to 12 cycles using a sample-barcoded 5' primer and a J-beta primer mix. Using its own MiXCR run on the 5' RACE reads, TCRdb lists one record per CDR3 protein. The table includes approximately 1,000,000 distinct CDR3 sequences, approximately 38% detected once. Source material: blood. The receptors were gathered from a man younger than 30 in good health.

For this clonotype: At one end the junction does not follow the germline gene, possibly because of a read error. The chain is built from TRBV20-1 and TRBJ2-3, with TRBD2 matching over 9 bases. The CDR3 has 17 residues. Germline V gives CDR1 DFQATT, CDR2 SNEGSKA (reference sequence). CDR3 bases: TGCGGTGCCAATTCGGGCAGCGGGGGGATTCTGGCAGATACGCAGTATTTT. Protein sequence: CGANSGSGGILADTQYF.

DNA for the CDR3: TGCGCCAGCAGCCAAGATTTATCGGGGTCCTATGGCTACACCTTC. Translation: CASSQDLSGSYGYTF. V and J are TRBV4-3 and TRBJ1-2, with no clear D. Germline lookup yields CDR1 LGHNA and CDR2 YSLEER. The CDR3 runs to 15 residues. V lost 0 bases to trimming and J lost 4 bases, with 12 bases between them.

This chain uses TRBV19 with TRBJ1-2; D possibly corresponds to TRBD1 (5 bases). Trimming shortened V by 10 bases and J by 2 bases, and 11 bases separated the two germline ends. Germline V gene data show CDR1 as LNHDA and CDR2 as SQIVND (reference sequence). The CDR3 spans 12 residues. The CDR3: CATEQENYGYTF. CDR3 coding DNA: TGTGCCACAGAACAGGAGAACTATGGCTACACCTTC.

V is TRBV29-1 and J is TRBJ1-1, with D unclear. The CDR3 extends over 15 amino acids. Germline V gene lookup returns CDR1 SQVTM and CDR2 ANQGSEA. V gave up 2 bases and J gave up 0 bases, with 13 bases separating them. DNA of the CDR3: TGCAGCGTTGAATCGGGCTCACTGATGAACACTGAAGCTTTCTTT. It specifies CSVESGSLMNTEAFF. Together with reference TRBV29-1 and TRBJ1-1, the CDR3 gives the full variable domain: SAVISQKPSRDICQRGTSLTIQCQVDSQVTMMFWYRQQPGQSLTLIATANQGSEATYESGFVIDKFPISRPNLTFSTLTVSNMSPEDSSIYLCSVESGSLMNTEAFFGQGTRLTVV.

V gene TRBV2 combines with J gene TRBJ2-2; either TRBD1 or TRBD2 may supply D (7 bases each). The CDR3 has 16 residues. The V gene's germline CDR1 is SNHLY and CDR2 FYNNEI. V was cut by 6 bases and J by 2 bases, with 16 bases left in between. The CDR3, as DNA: TGTGCCAGCAGAGGGGGGGACAGAGTAAACACCGGGGAGCTGTTTTTT. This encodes CASRGGDRVNTGELFF.

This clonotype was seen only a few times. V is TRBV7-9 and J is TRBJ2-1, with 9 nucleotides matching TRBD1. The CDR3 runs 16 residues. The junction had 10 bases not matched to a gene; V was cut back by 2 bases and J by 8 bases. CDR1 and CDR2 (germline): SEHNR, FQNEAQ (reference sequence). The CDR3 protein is CASSLSLGQGSDEQFF. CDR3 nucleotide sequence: TGTGCCAGCAGCTTAAGTCTGGGACAGGGTAGCGATGAGCAGTTCTTC.

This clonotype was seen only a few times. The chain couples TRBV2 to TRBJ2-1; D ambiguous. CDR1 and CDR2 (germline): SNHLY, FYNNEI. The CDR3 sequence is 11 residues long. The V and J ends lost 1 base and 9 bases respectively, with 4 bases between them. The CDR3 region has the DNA TGTGCCAGCAGTGAAGTACGTGAGCAGTTCTTC. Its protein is CASSEVREQFF.

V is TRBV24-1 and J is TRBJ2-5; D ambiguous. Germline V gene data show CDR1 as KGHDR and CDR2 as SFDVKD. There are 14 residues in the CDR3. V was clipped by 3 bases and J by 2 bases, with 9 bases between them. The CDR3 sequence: CATSDVGRQETQYF. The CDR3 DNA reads TGTGCCACCAGTGATGTCGGCAGACAAGAGACCCAGTACTTC.

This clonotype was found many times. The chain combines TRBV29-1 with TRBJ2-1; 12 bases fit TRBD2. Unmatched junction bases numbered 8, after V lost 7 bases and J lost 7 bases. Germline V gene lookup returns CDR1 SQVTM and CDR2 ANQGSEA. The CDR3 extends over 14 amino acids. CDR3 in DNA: TGCAGCGCTGGACTAGCGGGGATGAATAATGAGCAGTTCTTC. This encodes CSAGLAGMNNEQFF.

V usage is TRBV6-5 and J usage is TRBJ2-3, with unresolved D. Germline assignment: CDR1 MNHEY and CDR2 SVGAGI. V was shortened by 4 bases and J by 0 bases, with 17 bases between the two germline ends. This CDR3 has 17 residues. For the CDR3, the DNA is TGTGCCAGCAGTTGCTCGTACACCCGAACTAGCACAGATACGCAGTATTTT. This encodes CASSCSYTRTSTDTQYF.

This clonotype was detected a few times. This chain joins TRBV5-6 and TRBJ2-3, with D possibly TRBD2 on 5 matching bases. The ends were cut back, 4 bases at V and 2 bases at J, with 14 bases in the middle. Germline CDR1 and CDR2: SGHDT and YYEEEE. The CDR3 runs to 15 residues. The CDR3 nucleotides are TGTGCCAGCAGCCGGATTGACGGGAACACAGATACGCAGTATTTT. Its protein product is CASSRIDGNTDTQYF.

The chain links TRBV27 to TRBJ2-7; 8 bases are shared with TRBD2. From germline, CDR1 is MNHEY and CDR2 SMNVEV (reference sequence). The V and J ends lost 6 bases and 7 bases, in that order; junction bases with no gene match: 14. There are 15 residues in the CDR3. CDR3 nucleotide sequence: TGTGCCAGCAGCGAAACCGGGACTAGATACAATGAGCAGTACTTC. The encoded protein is CASSETGTRYNEQYF.

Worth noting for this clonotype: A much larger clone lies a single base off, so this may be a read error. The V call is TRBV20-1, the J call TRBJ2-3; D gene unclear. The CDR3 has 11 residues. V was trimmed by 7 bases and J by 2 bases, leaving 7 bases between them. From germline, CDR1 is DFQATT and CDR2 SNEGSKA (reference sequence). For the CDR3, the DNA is TGCAGTGTCCAAGACACAGATACGCAGTATTTT. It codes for CSVQDTDTQYF.

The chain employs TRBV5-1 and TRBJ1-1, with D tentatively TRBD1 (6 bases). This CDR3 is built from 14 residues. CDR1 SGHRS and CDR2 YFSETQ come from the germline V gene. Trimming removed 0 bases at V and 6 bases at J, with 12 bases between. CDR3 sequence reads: CASSLAQGIAEAFF. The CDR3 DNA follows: TGCGCCAGCAGCTTGGCACAGGGTATAGCTGAAGCTTTCTTT.

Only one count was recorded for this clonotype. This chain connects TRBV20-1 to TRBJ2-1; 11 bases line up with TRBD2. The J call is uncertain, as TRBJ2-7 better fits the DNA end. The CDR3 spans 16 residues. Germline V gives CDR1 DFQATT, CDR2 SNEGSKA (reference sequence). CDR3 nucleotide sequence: TGCAGTGCTAGAGATACTAGCGGGAGCTCCTACAATGAGCAGTACTTC. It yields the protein CSARDTSGSSYNEQYF.

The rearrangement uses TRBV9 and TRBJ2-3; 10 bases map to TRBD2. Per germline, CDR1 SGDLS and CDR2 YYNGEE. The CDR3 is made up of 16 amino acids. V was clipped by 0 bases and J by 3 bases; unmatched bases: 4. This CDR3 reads CASSVVSGGNTDTQYF. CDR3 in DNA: TGTGCCAGCAGCGTAGTTAGCGGGGGGAATACAGATACGCAGTATTTT.

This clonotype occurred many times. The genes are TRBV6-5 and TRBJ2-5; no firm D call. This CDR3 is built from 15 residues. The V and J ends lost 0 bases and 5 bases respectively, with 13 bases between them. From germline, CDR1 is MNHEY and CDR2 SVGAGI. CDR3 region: CASSYSTLGSETQYF. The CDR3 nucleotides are TGTGCCAGCAGTTACTCGACTCTGGGGTCTGAGACCCAGTACTTC.

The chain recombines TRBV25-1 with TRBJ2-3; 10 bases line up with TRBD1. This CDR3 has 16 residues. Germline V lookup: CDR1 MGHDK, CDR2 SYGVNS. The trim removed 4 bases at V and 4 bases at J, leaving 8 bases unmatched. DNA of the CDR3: TGTGCCAGCAGTGGAATGACAGGGGGCCTGCCAGATACGCAGTATTTT. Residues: CASSGMTGGLPDTQYF.

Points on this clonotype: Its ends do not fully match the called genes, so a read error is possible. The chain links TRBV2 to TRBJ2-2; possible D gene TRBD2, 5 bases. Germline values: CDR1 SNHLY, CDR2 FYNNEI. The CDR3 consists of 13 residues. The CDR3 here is CASSEKGLRELFF. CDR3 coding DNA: TGTGCCAGCAGTGAAAAGGGTCTCCGGGAACTGTTTTTT. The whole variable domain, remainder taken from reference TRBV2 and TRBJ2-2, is EPEVTQTPSHQVTQMGQEVILRCVPISNHLYFYWYRQILGQKVEFLVSFYNNEISEKSEIFDDQFSVERPDGSNFTLKIRSTKLEDSAMYFCASSEKGLRELFFGEGSRLTVL.